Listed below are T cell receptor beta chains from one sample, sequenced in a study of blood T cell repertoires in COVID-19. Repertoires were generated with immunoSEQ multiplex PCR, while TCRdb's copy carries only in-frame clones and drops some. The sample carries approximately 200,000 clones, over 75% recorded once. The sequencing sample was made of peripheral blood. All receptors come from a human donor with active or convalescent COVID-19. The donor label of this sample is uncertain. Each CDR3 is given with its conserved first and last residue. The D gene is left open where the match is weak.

CDR3: CASSPEDRGVGTNEKLFF; D: TRBD1; J: TRBJ1-4; V: TRBV5-6
CDR3: CASSPRQGAGDTIYF; D: TRBD1; J: TRBJ1-3; V: TRBV11-2
CDR3: CASSQESDGLTYEQYF; D: NA; J: TRBJ2-7; V: TRBV4-1
CDR3: CASSSGQGGLEAFF; D: TRBD1; J: TRBJ1-1; V: TRBV5-1
CDR3: CASSFTGATYEQYF; D: TRBD1; J: TRBJ2-7; V: TRBV27
CDR3: CSVPQGYGYTF; D: NA; J: TRBJ1-2; V: TRBV20-1
CDR3: CASSPAGAGYGYTF; D: NA; J: TRBJ1-2; V: TRBV7-9
CDR3: CASSPGRKKTSGRTGELFF; D: TRBD2; J: TRBJ2-2; V: TRBV6-6
CDR3: CAWSSSGTGNQPQHF; D: TRBD1; J: TRBJ1-5; V: TRBV30
CDR3: CASSIDFRSSYNEQFF; D: NA; J: TRBJ2-1; V: TRBV19
CDR3: CASSRSRFGGEQYF; D: NA; J: TRBJ2-7; V: TRBV6-2/TRBV6-3
CDR3: CATGTGGIRTDTQYF; D: TRBD1; J: TRBJ2-3; V: TRBV24-1
CDR3: CASISASGGGTDTQYF; D: TRBD2; J: TRBJ2-3; V: TRBV6-6
CDR3: CASGRGGGSTDTQYF; D: NA; J: TRBJ2-3; V: TRBV3-1/TRBV3-2
CDR3: CASSPSFSGNQPQHF; D: NA; J: TRBJ1-5; V: TRBV27
CDR3: CAWRQNGVTTQYF; D: NA; J: TRBJ2-3; V: TRBV30